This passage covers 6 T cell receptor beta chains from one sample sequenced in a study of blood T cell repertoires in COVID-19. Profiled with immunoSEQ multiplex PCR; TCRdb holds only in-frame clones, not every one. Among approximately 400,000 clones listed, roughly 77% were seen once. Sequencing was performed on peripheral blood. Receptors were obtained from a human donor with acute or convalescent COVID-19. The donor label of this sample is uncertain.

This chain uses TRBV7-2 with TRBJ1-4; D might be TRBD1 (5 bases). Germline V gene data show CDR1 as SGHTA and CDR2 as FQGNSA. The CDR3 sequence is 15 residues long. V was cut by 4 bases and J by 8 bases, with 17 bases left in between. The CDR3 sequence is CASSSQARGLEKLFF. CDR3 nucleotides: TGTGCCAGCAGCTCACAGGCTCGCGGCCTAGAAAAACTGTTTTTT.

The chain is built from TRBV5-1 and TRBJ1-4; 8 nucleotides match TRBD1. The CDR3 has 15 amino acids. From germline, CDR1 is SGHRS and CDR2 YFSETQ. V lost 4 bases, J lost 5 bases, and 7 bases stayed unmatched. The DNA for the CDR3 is TGCGCCAGCAGCCCAGGGACAGGAGTGAATGAAAAACTGTTTTTT. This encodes CASSPGTGVNEKLFF. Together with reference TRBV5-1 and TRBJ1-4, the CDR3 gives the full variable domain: KAGVTQTPRYLIKTRGQQVTLSCSPISGHRSVSWYQQTPGQGLQFLFEYFSETQRNKGNFPGRFSGRQFSNSRSEMNVSTLELGDSALYLCASSPGTGVNEKLFFGSGTQLSVL.

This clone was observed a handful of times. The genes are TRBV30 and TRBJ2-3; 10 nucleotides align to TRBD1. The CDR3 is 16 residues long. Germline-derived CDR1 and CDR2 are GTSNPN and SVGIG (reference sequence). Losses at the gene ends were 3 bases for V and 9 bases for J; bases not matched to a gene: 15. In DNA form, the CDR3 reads TGTGCCTGGAGCTTAGGACAGGGGGGACGCGAGGGGACGCAGTATTTT. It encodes CAWSLGQGGREGTQYF. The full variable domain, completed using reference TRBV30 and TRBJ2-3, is SQTIHQWPATLVQPVGSPLSLECTVEGTSNPNLYWYRQAAGRGLQLLFYSVGIGQISSEVPQNLSASRPQDRQFILSSKKLLLSDSGFYLCAWSLGQGGREGTQYFGPGTRLTVL.

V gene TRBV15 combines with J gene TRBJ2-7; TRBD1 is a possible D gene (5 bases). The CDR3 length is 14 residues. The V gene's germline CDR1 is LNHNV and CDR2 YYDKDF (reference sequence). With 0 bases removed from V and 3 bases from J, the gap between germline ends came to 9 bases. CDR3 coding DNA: TGTGCCACCAGCAGAGATCAAGGGGACTACGAGCAGTACTTC. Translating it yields CATSRDQGDYEQYF.

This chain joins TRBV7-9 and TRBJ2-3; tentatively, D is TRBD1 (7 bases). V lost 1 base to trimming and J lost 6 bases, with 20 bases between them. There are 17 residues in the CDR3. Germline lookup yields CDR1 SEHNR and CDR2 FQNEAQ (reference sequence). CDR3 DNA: TGTGCCAGCAGCTTAGGGGGCGGAGGGGGCGCAGCGGATACGCAGTATTTT. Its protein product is CASSLGGGGGAADTQYF.

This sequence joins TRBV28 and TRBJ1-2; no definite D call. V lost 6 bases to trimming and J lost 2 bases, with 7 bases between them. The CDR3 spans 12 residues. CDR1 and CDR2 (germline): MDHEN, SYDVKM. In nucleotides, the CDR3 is TGTGCCAGCAGCCCAGGAAACTATGGCTACACCTTC. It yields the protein CASSPGNYGYTF.